Following are 32 T cell receptor beta chains from one sample sequenced in a study of blood T cells in healthy people across ages. With a J-beta primer mix and a sample-barcoded 5' primer, a second PCR ran about 7 to 11 cycles. MiXCR, applied by TCRdb to the 5' RACE reads, yields one record per CDR3 protein. There are about 1.5 million distinct CDR3 sequences in the sample; roughly 43% occur only once, and approximately 4% lies in the top ten. Sequencing was performed on blood. The receptors shown here come from a woman in her late teens or twenties in good health.

J is TRBJ1-2 and V is TRBV5-1; D not certain. The ends were cut back, 0 bases at V and 4 bases at J, with 13 bases in the middle. Germline CDR1 SGHRS, CDR2 YFSETQ. This CDR3 spans 15 amino acids. The CDR3 region is CASSLGGLSGYGYTF. The CDR3 coding sequence is TGCGCCAGCAGCTTGGGAGGGTTGTCAGGCTATGGCTACACCTTC.

This clonotype was seen only once. The J gene is TRBJ2-7, the V gene TRBV11-2; TRBD2 matches 9 bases. The germline CDR1 and CDR2 sequences are SGHAT and FQNNGV. The V and J ends lost 4 bases and 3 bases, in that order; junction bases with no gene match: 10. This CDR3 is 16 amino acids long. This CDR3 is CASSSRSGGYFYEQYF. The CDR3 DNA follows: TGTGCCAGCAGCTCAAGAAGCGGGGGGTACTTCTACGAGCAGTACTTC. Variable domain in full (rest from reference TRBV11-2 and TRBJ2-7): EAGVAQSPRYKIIEKRQSVAFWCNPISGHATLYWYQQILGQGPKLLIQFQNNGVVDDSQLPKDRFSAERLKGVDSTLKIQPAKLEDSAVYLCASSSRSGGYFYEQYFGPGTRLTVT.

This clonotype was observed a few times. This chain uses TRBV20-1 with TRBJ2-1, with TRBD2 matching over 9 bases. The trim removed 5 bases at V and 6 bases at J, leaving 11 bases unmatched. Germline V gene lookup returns CDR1 DFQATT and CDR2 SNEGSKA (reference sequence). The CDR3 loop spans 15 amino acids. The CDR3 DNA is TGCAGTGCTCGACCCTATAGCGGGGGAGGCAATGAGCAGTTCTTC. This gives the protein CSARPYSGGGNEQFF.

The genes are TRBV27 and TRBJ1-1, with D possibly being TRBD1 (6 bases). Germline-derived CDR1 and CDR2 are MNHEY and SMNVEV (reference sequence). Trimming pared 5 bases from V and 3 bases from J, leaving 19 bases between. This CDR3 region has 16 residues. As DNA, the CDR3 is TGTGCCAGCAGTCCTTCGGGGGGCGAGAGGTACACTGAAGCTTTCTTT. This encodes CASSPSGGERYTEAFF.

The V call is TRBV4-1, the J call TRBJ2-7; 8 bases are shared with TRBD2. The CDR3 is 15 residues long. Trimming at V came to 1 base and at J to 4 bases, leaving 6 bases not matched to a gene. Germline CDR1 MGHRA, CDR2 YSYEKL. CDR3 DNA sequence: TGCGCCAGCAGCCAAGTTGCGACTAGCGAATACGAGCAGTACTTC. Translated: CASSQVATSEYEQYF.

J is TRBJ2-2 and V is TRBV4-2, with unresolved D. Germline CDR1 is LGHNA and CDR2 is YNFKEQ. This CDR3 contains 13 residues. V lost 4 bases, J lost 7 bases, and 10 bases lay in between. The DNA of the CDR3 is TGTGCCAGCAGCCGGACCCGTGTCGGGGAGCTGTTTTTT. This translates into CASSRTRVGELFF.

V and J are TRBV4-3 and TRBJ2-7; 8 bases are shared with TRBD1. The CDR3 sequence is 16 residues long. The ends lost 0 bases at V and 0 bases at J; junction bases unmatched: 4. CDR1 is LGHNA, CDR2 YSLEER, per germline. The CDR3 loop reads CASSQDSGQGSYEQYF. In DNA form, the CDR3 reads TGCGCCAGCAGCCAAGATAGCGGACAGGGCTCCTACGAGCAGTACTTC.

This clonotype was recorded a few times. The chain combines TRBV7-2 with TRBJ1-6; no clear D gene. V was trimmed by 3 bases and J by 13 bases, leaving 7 bases between them. Germline values: CDR1 SGHTA, CDR2 FQGNSA. The CDR3 extends over 11 amino acids. The CDR3 nucleotides read TGTGCCAGCAGCTTTAATCGTCCCCTCCACTTT. Amino acid sequence: CASSFNRPLHF.

The chain carries TRBV27 and TRBJ2-5, with 12 bases matching TRBD2. The CDR3 extends over 16 amino acids. Trimming at V came to 4 bases and at J to 5 bases, leaving 8 bases not matched to a gene. Germline loops: CDR1 MNHEY, CDR2 SMNVEV (reference sequence). Here the CDR3 DNA reads TGTGCCAGCAGTTCCTCACTAGCGGGAGGTTGGGAGACCCAGTACTTC. Protein: CASSSSLAGGWETQYF.

This chain uses TRBV7-2 with TRBJ2-1; 10 nucleotides match TRBD2. V was pared by 11 bases and J by 8 bases, with 9 bases of the junction left unmatched. CDR3 size: 13 residues. Germline lookup yields CDR1 SGHTA and CDR2 FQGNSA. Written as DNA, the CDR3 is TGTGCCTCCGAAGGACTAGCGGTTGATGAGCAGTTCTTC. Residues: CASEGLAVDEQFF. Based on the CDR3 plus reference TRBV7-2 and TRBJ2-1, the full variable domain is GAGVSQSPSNKVTEKGKDVELRCDPISGHTALYWYRQSLGQGLEFLIYFQGNSAPDKSGLPSDRFSAERTGGSVSTLTIQRTQQEDSAVYLCASEGLAVDEQFFGPGTRLTVL.

This clonotype has at least ten counts. The chain carries TRBV6-5 and TRBJ2-7; 13 bases match TRBD2. The germline V gene has CDR1 MNHEY and CDR2 SVGAGI. With V trimmed by 4 bases and J by 3 bases, 3 bases remained unmatched. This CDR3 has 15 residues. In DNA, the CDR3 is TGTGCCAGCAGTTCCCGACTAGCGGGAGGCTACGAGCAGTACTTC. Protein sequence: CASSSRLAGGYEQYF.

The chain uses TRBV7-2 and TRBJ2-1, with D possibly being TRBD1 (6 bases). V lost 4 bases, J lost 9 bases, and 16 bases lay in between. Per germline, CDR1 SGHTA and CDR2 FQGNSA. This CDR3 comprises 14 residues. The CDR3 sequence: CASSSQTGISEQFF. The CDR3, as DNA: TGTGCCAGCAGCTCACAGACAGGAATCTCTGAGCAGTTCTTC.

The chain is built from TRBV29-1 and TRBJ1-1, with no clear D. This CDR3 is 13 amino acids long. Germline V gene data show CDR1 as SQVTM and CDR2 as ANQGSEA. V was clipped by 4 bases and J by 6 bases, with 15 bases between them. The CDR3 protein is CSVVAGGVAEAFF. The CDR3 DNA reads TGCAGCGTTGTGGCCGGTGGTGTAGCTGAAGCTTTCTTT.

The gene calls are TRBV10-2 and TRBJ2-7; maybe TRBD2 (6 bases). CDR3 size: 16 residues. Germline V lookup: CDR1 WSHSY, CDR2 SAAADI. Trimming took 3 bases from V and 4 from J, leaving 19 bases between them. Here the CDR3 reads CASSDLRGGSSYEQYF. The CDR3 DNA follows: TGCGCCAGCAGTGACCTCCGTGGGGGGTCCAGTTACGAGCAGTACTTC.

The rearrangement uses TRBV20-1 and TRBJ1-2; D gene uncertain. The ends were cut back, 3 bases at V and 5 bases at J, with 10 bases in the middle. The CDR3 length is 12 residues. The germline V gene has CDR1 DFQATT and CDR2 SNEGSKA (reference sequence). CDR3 residues: CSARDRSYGYTF. The CDR3 region has the DNA TGCAGTGCTAGGGACCGCTCTTATGGCTACACCTTC.

V gene TRBV29-1 combines with J gene TRBJ2-5, with 8 bases identical to TRBD2. With 3 bases clipped from V and 11 bases from J, the junction kept 11 bases outside the gene matches. Germline loops: CDR1 SQVTM, CDR2 ANQGSEA. The CDR3 length is 13 residues. The CDR3 bases are TGCAGCGTTGATCCGGCGGGAGGCCTTGAGCAGTACTTC. It codes for CSVDPAGGLEQYF.

This clonotype was recorded at least ten times. This rearrangement joins TRBV7-8 to TRBJ2-7; D ambiguous. Trimming removed 7 bases from V and 7 bases from J, with 11 bases in between. Looked up from germline, CDR1 is SGHVS and CDR2 is FQNEAQ. This CDR3 spans 11 amino acids. The CDR3 region has the DNA TGTGCCAGCATCTACTTAGGGGAGCAGTACTTC. Protein product: CASIYLGEQYF.

This clonotype was recorded a few times. The V call is TRBV5-1, the J call TRBJ2-1; 8 bases are a match to TRBD2. V lost 5 bases and J lost 13; bases outside the gene matches: 11. The germline CDR1 and CDR2 sequences are SGHRS and YFSETQ. The length of the CDR3 is 13 residues. In nucleotides, the CDR3 is TGCGCCAGCAGTCGTGTCCCCGGGGGGGTCCAGTTCTTC. This translates into CASSRVPGGVQFF.

The chain employs TRBV12-3 or TRBV12-4 and TRBJ2-2, with D uncertain. V lost 5 bases and J 5 bases, leaving 9 bases between the germline ends. This CDR3 is built from 13 residues. The CDR3 reads CASSIPRTGELFF. The CDR3 DNA reads as TGTGCCAGCAGTATCCCGCGGACCGGGGAGCTGTTTTTT.

Concerning this clonotype itself: A much larger clone differs by one base, so this may be a read error. The V and J genes are TRBV29-1 and TRBJ2-1, with 10 bases lining up with TRBD2. After removal of 4 bases from V and 13 bases from J, the junction contained 13 bases not matched to a gene. Germline CDR1 and CDR2: SQVTM and ANQGSEA. CDR3 size: 14 residues. This CDR3 is CSVGLAGVQETQFF. The DNA of the CDR3 is TGCAGCGTTGGTCTAGCGGGGGTCCAAGAGACCCAGTTCTTC.

The chain combines TRBV25-1 with TRBJ2-3; D call uncertain. Germline-derived CDR1 and CDR2 are MGHDK and SYGVNS. V shed 0 bases and J shed 5 bases, with 18 bases lying between them. CDR3 length equals 17 residues. CDR3 residues: CASSEYSATGSLDTQYF. The CDR3 coding sequence is TGTGCCAGCAGTGAATACTCAGCAACGGGCTCGCTAGATACGCAGTATTTT.

This clonotype was counted a few times. The chain employs TRBV9 and TRBJ1-6; TRBD1 is a possible D gene (5 bases). Trimming took 4 bases from V and 7 from J, leaving 15 bases between them. Per the germline V gene, CDR1 is SGDLS and CDR2 is YYNGEE. The CDR3 spans 15 residues. The CDR3 sequence: CASSTRDGTNSPLHF. CDR3 DNA sequence: TGTGCCAGCAGCACTCGGGACGGGACGAATTCACCCCTCCACTTT.

The chain uses TRBV20-1 and TRBJ2-1; TRBD2 agrees at 11 bases. This CDR3 spans 14 amino acids. The trim removed 6 bases at V and 10 bases at J, leaving 11 bases unmatched. Looked up from germline, CDR1 is DFQATT and CDR2 is SNEGSKA (reference sequence). The CDR3 region is CSARGTSGAGEQFF. DNA for the CDR3: TGCAGTGCCCGAGGGACTAGCGGAGCTGGAGAGCAGTTCTTC.

Remarks on this clonotype: Given a much more abundant clone one base away, this may be a read error. The chain carries TRBV10-3 and TRBJ2-5, with D unresolved. The germline V and J ends were trimmed by 4 bases and 7 bases, with 10 bases remaining between them. The length of the CDR3 is 12 residues. The germline CDR1 and CDR2 sequences are ENHRY and SYGVKD. CDR3 protein: CAISGGLGTQYF. The CDR3 bases are TGTGCCATCAGTGGGGGTCTAGGGACCCAGTACTTC.

The chain combines TRBV4-1 with TRBJ1-1; D gene uncertain. CDR1 is MGHRA, CDR2 YSYEKL, per germline. Trimming pared 1 base from V and 1 base from J, leaving 10 bases between. This CDR3 comprises 15 residues. This CDR3 is CASSQGETANTEAFF. The CDR3 DNA reads as TGCGCCAGCAGCCAAGGGGAGACTGCGAACACTGAAGCTTTCTTT.

This clonotype occurred a few times. The chain is built from TRBV7-9 and TRBJ2-7; D is unclear. V shed 5 bases and J shed 5 bases, with 13 bases lying between them. CDR3 length: 13 amino acids. CDR1 is SEHNR, CDR2 FQNEAQ, per germline (reference sequence). The CDR3 is CASSLQNSNEQYF. The CDR3 DNA follows: TGTGCCAGCAGCCTCCAGAATTCCAACGAGCAGTACTTC.

V is TRBV6-5 and J is TRBJ2-5; D is uncertain. Germline CDR1 reads MNHEY; CDR2 reads SVGAGI. This CDR3 is built from 13 residues. V lost 3 bases and J 1 base, leaving 6 bases between the germline ends. The CDR3: CASSYNGQETQYF. The CDR3 DNA is TGTGCCAGCAGTTATAACGGCCAAGAGACCCAGTACTTC.

This clonotype was seen only a few times. The chain is built from TRBV7-2 and TRBJ1-3, with D unresolved. CDR3 length: 16 amino acids. The V and J ends lost 0 bases and 0 bases respectively, with 9 bases between them. CDR1 is SGHTA and CDR2 is FQGNSA in the germline V gene. The CDR3 coding sequence is TGTGCCAGCAGCTTAGCCGTAGGGTCCTCTGGAAACACCATATATTTT. It is translated as CASSLAVGSSGNTIYF.

This clonotype was counted only a few times. The chain links TRBV12-3 or TRBV12-4 to TRBJ2-5; perhaps TRBD2 as D (5 bases). The end of the DNA fits TRBJ2-7 better, so the J call may be wrong. The CDR3 is 13 residues long. CDR3 DNA sequence: TGTGCCAGCAGTGAGGGATCCCACCTCGAGCAGTACTTC. This translates into CASSEGSHLEQYF.

Many counts were recorded for this clonotype. This clone may be a read error of a much larger clone one base away. This chain uses TRBV6-1 with TRBJ2-1, with D possibly matching TRBD2 (5 bases). With 3 bases removed from V and 1 base from J, the gap between germline ends came to 13 bases. The germline V gene encodes CDR1 MNHNS and CDR2 SASEGT. The CDR3 runs to 16 residues. CDR3 DNA: TGTGCCAGCAGTGATCACGGCCGGGGTTCCTACAATGAGCAGTTCTTC. Amino acid sequence: CASSDHGRGSYNEQFF.

V and J are TRBV7-3 and TRBJ2-3, with TRBD1 matching over 11 bases. Germline-derived CDR1 and CDR2 are SGHTA and FQGTGA. The ends lost 3 bases at V and 4 bases at J; junction bases unmatched: 6. CDR3 length: 16 amino acids. CDR3 region: CASSFTPGQGADTQYF. In DNA form, the CDR3 reads TGTGCCAGCAGCTTTACACCGGGACAGGGGGCAGATACGCAGTATTTT.

In this sample, this clonotype turned up many times. The J gene is TRBJ2-3, the V gene TRBV12-3 or TRBV12-4; D perhaps matches TRBD2 (6 bases). Trimming removed 3 bases at V and 6 bases at J, with 13 bases between. The CDR3 has 14 amino acids. The CDR3: CASSFILATDTQYF. CDR3 in DNA: TGTGCCAGCAGTTTCATACTAGCTACGGATACGCAGTATTTT.